One and the same sample provided the 14 T cell receptor beta chains below, sequenced in a study of early T cells in non-severe SARS-CoV-2 infection. TCRdb called the 5' RACE reads again in MiXCR, with one record for every CDR3 protein. The sample lists 68,000 or so distinct CDR3 sequences; 9% to 15% were seen once. The sequenced material came from whole blood. The origin of the receptors is an adult who was a healthcare worker with PCR-confirmed SARS-CoV-2 infection or an uninfected control (not recorded which).

V is TRBV12-3 or TRBV12-4 and J is TRBJ2-1; D remains ambiguous. CDR3 length: 16 amino acids. V was trimmed by 2 bases and J by 4 bases, leaving 15 bases between them. The CDR3 nucleotides read TGTGCCAGCAGTTTAAGCCGGAGAAAGCCGTACAATGAGCAGTTCTTC. Its translation: CASSLSRRKPYNEQFF.

This chain joins TRBV20-1 and TRBJ2-3; D may be TRBD1 (6 bases). Germline V gene sequence: CDR1 DFQATT, CDR2 SNEGSKA (reference sequence). The CDR3 sequence is 13 residues long. Trimming shortened V by 3 bases and J by 4 bases, and 11 bases separated the two germline ends. DNA for the CDR3: TGCAGTGCTAGGGGGGCAGGGGCAGATACGCAGTATTTT. It specifies CSARGAGADTQYF.

The chain couples TRBV20-1 to TRBJ2-7, with a possible D match to TRBD1 (6 bases). The V end lost 0 bases, the J end lost 4 bases, and 16 bases lay between the germline ends. Germline CDR1 DFQATT, CDR2 SNEGSKA (reference sequence). This CDR3 is 15 amino acids long. CDR3 nucleotide sequence: TGCAGTGCTAGAGATCCCCGAGCTAGGGGGTACGAGCAGTACTTC. Translating it yields CSARDPRARGYEQYF.

The sample holds many counts of this clonotype. The chain uses TRBV12-3 or TRBV12-4 and TRBJ2-2; D not resolved. The CDR3 spans 12 residues. V lost 8 bases and J lost 6, with 10 bases in between. CDR3 DNA: TGTGCCAGCGGCTACTTGTCCGGGGAGCTGTTTTTT. Its translation is CASGYLSGELFF.

This clonotype was recorded at least ten times. The J gene is TRBJ1-5, the V gene TRBV18; possibly TRBD1 for D (5 bases). In germline, CDR1 is KGHSH, CDR2 LQKENI. There are 14 residues in the CDR3. The V and J ends lost 8 bases and 4 bases respectively, with 15 bases between them. This CDR3 reads CASRSGRGNQPQHF. The CDR3 DNA follows: TGTGCCAGCCGGTCGGGGCGAGGGAATCAGCCCCAGCATTTT.

The CDR3 sequence: CACHRGGLSSTDTQYF. CDR3 bases: TGTGCCTGCCACAGGGGGGGCCTGAGTAGCACAGATACGCAGTATTTT. This chain uses TRBV30 with TRBJ2-3, with TRBD1 as a possible D gene (8 bases). The germline V gene has CDR1 GTSNPN and CDR2 SVGIG (reference sequence). The CDR3 loop spans 16 amino acids. Trimming took 6 bases from V and 0 from J, leaving 19 bases between them. Filled out from reference TRBV30 and TRBJ2-3, the complete variable domain reads SQTIHQWPATLVQPVGSPLSLECTVEGTSNPNLYWYRQAAGRGLQLLFYSVGIGQISSEVPQNLSASRPQDRQFILSSKKLLLSDSGFYLCACHRGGLSSTDTQYFGPGTRLTVL.

This chain connects TRBV3-1 to TRBJ2-5; unclear D gene. The CDR3 length is 12 residues. Germline CDR1 and CDR2: LGHDT and YNNKEL (reference sequence). The V and J ends lost 5 bases and 5 bases respectively, with 9 bases between them. This chain's CDR3 is CASSYPRETQYF. In DNA form, the CDR3 reads TGTGCCAGCAGCTATCCTAGGGAGACCCAGTACTTC.

The chain couples TRBV6-8 to TRBJ2-2, with 8 positions matching TRBD1. This CDR3 spans 15 amino acids. From germline, CDR1 is MNHGY and CDR2 SAAAGT. Trimming took 6 bases from V and 3 from J; bases not matched to a gene: 6. CDR3 loop: CASSPGTGDTGELFF. The CDR3 bases are TGTGCCAGCAGCCCCGGGACAGGCGACACCGGGGAGCTGTTTTTT.

This chain uses TRBV3-1 with TRBJ2-7, with TRBD1 as a possible D gene (5 bases). Deletions cut 7 bases from V and 2 bases from J, with 15 bases between. This CDR3 comprises 14 residues. From germline, CDR1 is LGHDT and CDR2 YNNKEL (reference sequence). For the CDR3, the DNA is TGTGCCAGCATGTCGTACGACAGAACCTACGAGCAGTACTTC. It yields the protein CASMSYDRTYEQYF.

The chain combines TRBV19 with TRBJ1-2; possibly TRBD1 for D (5 bases). Germline V gives CDR1 LNHDA, CDR2 SQIVND (reference sequence). There are 11 residues in the CDR3. The V end was cut by 9 bases, the J end by 3 bases, with 8 bases between. CDR3 sequence reads: CASRADYGYTF. CDR3 nucleotides: TGTGCCAGCAGGGCGGACTATGGCTACACCTTC.

This clonotype was found many times. V usage is TRBV29-1 and J usage is TRBJ2-3; TRBD1 might be the D (6 bases). In germline, CDR1 is SQVTM, CDR2 ANQGSEA. This CDR3 has 13 residues. Trimming took 7 bases from V and 4 from J, leaving 15 bases between them. The DNA for the CDR3 is TGCAGCGGATCAGGGGATGGAGCAGATACGCAGTATTTT. It encodes CSGSGDGADTQYF.

This clonotype appeared many times. V is TRBV20-1 and J is TRBJ2-1; maybe TRBD2 (6 bases). V gave up 2 bases and J gave up 7 bases, with 6 bases separating them. The CDR3 loop spans 11 amino acids. The germline V gene encodes CDR1 DFQATT and CDR2 SNEGSKA (reference sequence). In nucleotides, the CDR3 is TGCAGTGCTAGACGGGGGAATGAGCAGTTCTTC. Encoded protein: CSARRGNEQFF.

The rearrangement joins TRBV2 to TRBJ2-5; D uncertain. CDR1 is SNHLY and CDR2 is FYNNEI in the germline V gene. Trimming cost V 2 bases and J 1 base, with 17 bases left between them. The CDR3 consists of 17 residues. CDR3 residues: CASSEWVDAPSQETQYF. CDR3 sequence (DNA): TGTGCCAGCAGTGAATGGGTGGACGCGCCCAGCCAAGAGACCCAGTACTTC.

This clonotype occurred many times. The V gene is TRBV27, the J gene TRBJ1-2, with TRBD1 matching over 8 bases. The CDR3 is made up of 15 amino acids. Germline lookup yields CDR1 MNHEY and CDR2 SMNVEV (reference sequence). J gave up 5 bases and V 6 bases, and 11 bases lay outside the gene matches. CDR3: CASSRDRSPYYGYTF. Here the CDR3 DNA reads TGTGCCAGCAGCCGGGACAGGAGCCCCTATTATGGCTACACCTTC.